This TCR beta chain originates from a study of beta chain features in type 1 diabetes. Study conclusions and caveats: The study found fewer insertions and more deletions at VDJ junctions in type 1 diabetes patients. Type 1 diabetes patients had TCRB CDR3s that were shorter (moderately but significantly so) in all four CD4+ subsets.

Sequencing targeted expressed TCRB transcripts, as all isolated RNA had been reverse transcribed. Naive, central memory and regulatory T cell samples averaged approximately 3.5 million immunoSEQ reads each. Generated by immunoSEQ multiplex PCR, the TCRdb table keeps only in-frame clones and is missing some. The table records around 340,000 clones, roughly 21% of them present only once. V lost 0 bases and J 4 bases, leaving 6 bases between the germline ends. The germline V gene has CDR1 ENHRY and CDR2 SYGVKD. This CDR3 has 14 amino acids. This clone was counted only a few times. The antigen is not known.

The V gene is TRBV10-3, the J gene TRBJ2-2; D is unclear. Sequencing was done on a sample of naive CD4+ T cells from blood. The source is a woman between 18 and 29 years old in good health. The chain's CDR3 is CAISESIGTGELFF. The CDR3 DNA reads as TGTGCCATCAGTGAGTCGATCGGCACCGGGGAGCTGTTTTTT.